Here is one TCR beta chain with its context. What it binds is unknown. Free of recent acute infections or vaccinations, the donors were healthy HIV-negative adults. Subsets obtained from CD4+ cells comprised CD45RA+ naive and CD45RA-negative memory cells. The V and J ends lost 7 bases and 2 bases respectively, with 18 bases between them. Germline assignment: CDR1 MNHNS and CDR2 SASEGT. The CDR3 is made up of 15 amino acids. Per the original data handling: ImmunoSEQ yielded junction-only sequences lacking quality scores, so filtering differed. Some clones are missing from TCRdb's copy, which holds only in-frame ones; the method was immunoSEQ multiplex PCR. For V, J and clone size, that table is used; D and trimming come from the DNA. This sample has around 700,000 clones, with around 72% found just once. The data are from a study of shared clonotypes between healthy human individuals. Study observations and caveats: The genetic and exposure-history diversity represented was limited by few donors.

This clonotype was sampled from a woman in her twenties or thirties in good health. The V gene is TRBV6-1, the J gene TRBJ2-7, with D perhaps being TRBD1 or TRBD2 (5 bases each). The sequenced sample consisted of memory CD4+ T cells sorted from blood. Subset: CD45RA-negative fraction. CDR3 bases: TGTGCCAGCATAGGCCACGTGGGACGAACCTACGAGCAGTACTTC. Translating it yields CASIGHVGRTYEQYF.